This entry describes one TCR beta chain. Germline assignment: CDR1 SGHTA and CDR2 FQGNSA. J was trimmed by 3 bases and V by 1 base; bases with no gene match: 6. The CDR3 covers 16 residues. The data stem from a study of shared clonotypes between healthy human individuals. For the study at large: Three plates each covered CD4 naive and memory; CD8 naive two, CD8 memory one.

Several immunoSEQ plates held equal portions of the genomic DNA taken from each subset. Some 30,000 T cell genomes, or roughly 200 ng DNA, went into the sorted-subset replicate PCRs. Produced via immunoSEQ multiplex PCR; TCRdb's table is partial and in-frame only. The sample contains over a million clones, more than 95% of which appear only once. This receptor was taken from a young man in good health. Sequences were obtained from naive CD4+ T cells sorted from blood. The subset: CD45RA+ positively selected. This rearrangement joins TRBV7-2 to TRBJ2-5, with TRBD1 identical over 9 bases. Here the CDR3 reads CASSLGSGQGEETQYF. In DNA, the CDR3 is TGTGCCAGCAGCTTAGGATCGGGACAGGGTGAAGAGACCCAGTACTTC.